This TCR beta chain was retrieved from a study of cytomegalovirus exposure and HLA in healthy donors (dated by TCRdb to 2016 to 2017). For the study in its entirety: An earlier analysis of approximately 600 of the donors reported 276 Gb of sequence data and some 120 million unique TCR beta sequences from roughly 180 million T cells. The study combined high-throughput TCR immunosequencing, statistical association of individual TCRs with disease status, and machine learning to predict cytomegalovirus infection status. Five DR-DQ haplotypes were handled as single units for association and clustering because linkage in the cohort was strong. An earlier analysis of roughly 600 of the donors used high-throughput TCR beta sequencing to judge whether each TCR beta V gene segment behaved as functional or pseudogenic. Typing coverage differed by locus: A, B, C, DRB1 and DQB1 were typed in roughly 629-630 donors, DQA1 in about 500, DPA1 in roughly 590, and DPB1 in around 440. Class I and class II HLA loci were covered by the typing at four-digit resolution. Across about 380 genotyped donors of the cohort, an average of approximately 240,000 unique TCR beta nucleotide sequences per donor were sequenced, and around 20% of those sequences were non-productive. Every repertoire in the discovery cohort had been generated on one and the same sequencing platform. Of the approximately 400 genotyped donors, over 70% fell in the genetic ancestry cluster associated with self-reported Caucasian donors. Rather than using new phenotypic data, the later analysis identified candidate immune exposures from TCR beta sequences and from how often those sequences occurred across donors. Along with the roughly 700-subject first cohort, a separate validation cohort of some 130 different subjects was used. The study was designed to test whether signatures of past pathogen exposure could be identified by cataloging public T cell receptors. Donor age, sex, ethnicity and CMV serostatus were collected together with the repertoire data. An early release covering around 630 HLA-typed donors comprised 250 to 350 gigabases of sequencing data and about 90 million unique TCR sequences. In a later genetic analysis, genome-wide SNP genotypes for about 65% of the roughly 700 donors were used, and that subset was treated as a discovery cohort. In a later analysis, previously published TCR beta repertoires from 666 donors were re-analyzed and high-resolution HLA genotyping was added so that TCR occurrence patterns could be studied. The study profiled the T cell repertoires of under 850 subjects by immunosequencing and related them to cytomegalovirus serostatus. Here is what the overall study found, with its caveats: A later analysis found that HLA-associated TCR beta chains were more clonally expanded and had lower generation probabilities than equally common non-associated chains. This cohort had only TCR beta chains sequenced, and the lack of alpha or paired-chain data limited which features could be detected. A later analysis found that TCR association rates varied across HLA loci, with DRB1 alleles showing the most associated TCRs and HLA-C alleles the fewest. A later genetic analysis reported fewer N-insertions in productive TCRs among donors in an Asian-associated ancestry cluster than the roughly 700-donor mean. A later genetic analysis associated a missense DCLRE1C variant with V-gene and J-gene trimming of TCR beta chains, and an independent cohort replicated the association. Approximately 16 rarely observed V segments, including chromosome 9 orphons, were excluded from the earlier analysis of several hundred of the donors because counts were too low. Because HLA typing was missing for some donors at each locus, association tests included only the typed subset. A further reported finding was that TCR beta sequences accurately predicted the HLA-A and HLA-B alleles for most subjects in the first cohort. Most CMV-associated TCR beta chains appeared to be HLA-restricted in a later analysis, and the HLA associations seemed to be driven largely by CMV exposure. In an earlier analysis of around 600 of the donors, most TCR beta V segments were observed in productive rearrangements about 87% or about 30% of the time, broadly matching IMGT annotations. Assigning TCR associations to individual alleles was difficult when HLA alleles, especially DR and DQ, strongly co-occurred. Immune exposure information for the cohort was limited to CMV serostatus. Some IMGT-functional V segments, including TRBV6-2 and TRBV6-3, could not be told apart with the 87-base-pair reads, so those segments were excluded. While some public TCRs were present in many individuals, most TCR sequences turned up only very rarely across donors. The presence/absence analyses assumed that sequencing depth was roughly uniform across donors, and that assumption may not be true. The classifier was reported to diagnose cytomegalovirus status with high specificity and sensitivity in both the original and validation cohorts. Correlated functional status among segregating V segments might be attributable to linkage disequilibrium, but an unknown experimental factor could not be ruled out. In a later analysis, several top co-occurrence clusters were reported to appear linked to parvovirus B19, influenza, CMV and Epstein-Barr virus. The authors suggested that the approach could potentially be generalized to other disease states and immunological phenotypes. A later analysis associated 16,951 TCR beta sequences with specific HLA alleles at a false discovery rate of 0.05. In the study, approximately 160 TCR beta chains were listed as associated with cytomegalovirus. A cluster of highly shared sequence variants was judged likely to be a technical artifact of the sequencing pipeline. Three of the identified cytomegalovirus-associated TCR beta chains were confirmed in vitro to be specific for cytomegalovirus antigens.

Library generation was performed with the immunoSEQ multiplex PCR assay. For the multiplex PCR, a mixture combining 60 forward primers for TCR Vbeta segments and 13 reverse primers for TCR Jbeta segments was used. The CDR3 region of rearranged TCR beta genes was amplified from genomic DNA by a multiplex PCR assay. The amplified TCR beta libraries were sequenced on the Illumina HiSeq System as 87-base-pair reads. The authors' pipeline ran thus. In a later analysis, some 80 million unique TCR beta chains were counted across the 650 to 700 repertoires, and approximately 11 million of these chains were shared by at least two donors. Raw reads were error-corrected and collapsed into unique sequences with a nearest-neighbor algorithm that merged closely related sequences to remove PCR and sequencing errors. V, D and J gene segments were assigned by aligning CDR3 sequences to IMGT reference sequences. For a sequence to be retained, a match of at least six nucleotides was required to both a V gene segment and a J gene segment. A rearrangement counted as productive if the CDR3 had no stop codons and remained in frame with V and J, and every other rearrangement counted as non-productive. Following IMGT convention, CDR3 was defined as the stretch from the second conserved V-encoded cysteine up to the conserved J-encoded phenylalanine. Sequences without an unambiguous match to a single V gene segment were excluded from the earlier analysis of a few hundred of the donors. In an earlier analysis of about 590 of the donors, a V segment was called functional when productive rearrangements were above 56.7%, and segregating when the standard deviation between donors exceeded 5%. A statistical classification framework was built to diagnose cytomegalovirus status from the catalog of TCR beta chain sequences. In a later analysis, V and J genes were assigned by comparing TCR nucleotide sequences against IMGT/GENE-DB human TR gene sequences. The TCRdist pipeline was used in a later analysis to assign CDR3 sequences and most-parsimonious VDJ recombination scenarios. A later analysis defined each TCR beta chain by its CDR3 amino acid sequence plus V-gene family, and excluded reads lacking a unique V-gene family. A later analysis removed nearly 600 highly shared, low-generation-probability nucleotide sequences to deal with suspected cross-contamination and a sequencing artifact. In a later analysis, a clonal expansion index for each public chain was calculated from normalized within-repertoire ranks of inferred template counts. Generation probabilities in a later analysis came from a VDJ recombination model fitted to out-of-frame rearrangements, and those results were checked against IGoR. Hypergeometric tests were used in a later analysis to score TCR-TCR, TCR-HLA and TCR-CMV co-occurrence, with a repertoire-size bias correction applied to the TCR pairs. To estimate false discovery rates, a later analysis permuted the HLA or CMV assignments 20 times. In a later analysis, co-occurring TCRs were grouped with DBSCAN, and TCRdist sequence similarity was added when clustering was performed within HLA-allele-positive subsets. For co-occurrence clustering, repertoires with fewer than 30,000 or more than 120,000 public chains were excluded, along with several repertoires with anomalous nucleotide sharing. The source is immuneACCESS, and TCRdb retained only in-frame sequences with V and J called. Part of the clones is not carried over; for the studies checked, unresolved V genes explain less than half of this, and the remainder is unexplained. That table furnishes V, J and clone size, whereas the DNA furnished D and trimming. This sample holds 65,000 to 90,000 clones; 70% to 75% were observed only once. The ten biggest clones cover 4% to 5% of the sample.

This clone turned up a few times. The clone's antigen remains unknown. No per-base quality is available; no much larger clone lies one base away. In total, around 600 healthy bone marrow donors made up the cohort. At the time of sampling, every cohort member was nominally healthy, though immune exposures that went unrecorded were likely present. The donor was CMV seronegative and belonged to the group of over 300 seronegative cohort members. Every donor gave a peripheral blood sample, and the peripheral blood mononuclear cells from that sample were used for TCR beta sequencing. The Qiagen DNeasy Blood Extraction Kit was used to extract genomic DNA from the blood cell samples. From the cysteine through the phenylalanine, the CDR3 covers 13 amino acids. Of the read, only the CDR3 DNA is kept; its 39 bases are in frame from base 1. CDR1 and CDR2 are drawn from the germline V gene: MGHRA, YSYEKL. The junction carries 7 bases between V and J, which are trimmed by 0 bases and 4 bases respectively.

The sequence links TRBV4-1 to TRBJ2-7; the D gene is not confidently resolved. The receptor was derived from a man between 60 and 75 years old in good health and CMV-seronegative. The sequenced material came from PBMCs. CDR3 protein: CASSQDSRYEQYF. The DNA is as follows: TGCGCCAGCAGCCAAGATAGCCGGTACGAGCAGTACTTC.